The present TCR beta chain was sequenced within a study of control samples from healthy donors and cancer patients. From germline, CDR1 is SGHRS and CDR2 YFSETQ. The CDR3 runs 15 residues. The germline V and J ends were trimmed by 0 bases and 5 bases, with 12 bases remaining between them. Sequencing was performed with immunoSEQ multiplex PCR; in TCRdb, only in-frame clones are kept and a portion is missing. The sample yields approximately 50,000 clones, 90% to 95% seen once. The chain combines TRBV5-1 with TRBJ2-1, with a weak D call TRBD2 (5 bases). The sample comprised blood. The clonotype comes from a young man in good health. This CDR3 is CASSLEGRVDNEQFF. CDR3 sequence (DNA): TGCGCCAGCAGCTTGGAAGGGCGGGTTGACAATGAGCAGTTCTTC.